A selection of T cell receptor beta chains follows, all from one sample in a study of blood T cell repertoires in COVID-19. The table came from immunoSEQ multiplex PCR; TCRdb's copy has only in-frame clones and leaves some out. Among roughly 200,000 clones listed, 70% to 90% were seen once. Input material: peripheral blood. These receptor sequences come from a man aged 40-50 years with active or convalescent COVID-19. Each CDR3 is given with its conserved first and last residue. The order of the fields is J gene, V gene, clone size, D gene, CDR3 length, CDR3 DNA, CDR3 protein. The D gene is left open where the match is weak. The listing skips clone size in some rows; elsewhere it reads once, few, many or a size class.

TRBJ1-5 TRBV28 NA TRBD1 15 TGTGCCAGCAGCCGTCCGGGACAGGGGAACCAGCCCCAGCATTTT CASSRPGQGNQPQHF
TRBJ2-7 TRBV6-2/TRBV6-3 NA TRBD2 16 TGTGCCAGCAGTTACATAGCTAGCGGGGGGACCTACGAGCAGTACTTC CASSYIASGGTYEQYF
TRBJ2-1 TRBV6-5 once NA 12 TGTGCCAGCAACCGGGTCGGTAATGAGCAGTTCTTC CASNRVGNEQFF
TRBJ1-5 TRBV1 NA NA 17 TGCACCAGCAGCCCCCGTTTGGGGGGGGATAGCAATCAGCCCCAGCATTTT CTSSPRLGGDSNQPQHF
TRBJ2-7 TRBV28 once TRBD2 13 TGTGCCTCCGCGGGGACTATATCCTACGAGCAGTACTTC CASAGTISYEQYF
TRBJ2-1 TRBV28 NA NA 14 TGTGCCAGCAGTACCCCGATGACTCTCAATGAGCAGTTCTTC CASSTPMTLNEQFF
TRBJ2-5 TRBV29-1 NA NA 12 TGCAGCGTGAGATCAGGGTTAGAGACCCAGTACTTC CSVRSGLETQYF
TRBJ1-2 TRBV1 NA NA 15 TGCACCAGCAGCCGTCTCTCGAGTGCTAACTATGGCTACACCTTC CTSSRLSSANYGYTF
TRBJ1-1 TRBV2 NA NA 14 TGTGCCAGCAGTGAAGCAGGGGCGCCCACTGAAGCTTTCTTT CASSEAGAPTEAFF
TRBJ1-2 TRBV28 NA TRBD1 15 TGTGCCAGCAGTCCCCCCGGGGTGCAGGGGGGAGGCTACACCTTC CASSPPGVQGGGYTF
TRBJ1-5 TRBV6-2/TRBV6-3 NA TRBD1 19 TGTGCCAGCAGTTATCGACGGACAGGGGGCTGGTTCAGCAATCAGCCCCAGCATTTT CASSYRRTGGWFSNQPQHF
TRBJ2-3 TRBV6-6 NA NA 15 TGTGCCAGCAGTTACTCGAACGGGGGGCAAGATACGCAGTATTTT CASSYSNGGQDTQYF
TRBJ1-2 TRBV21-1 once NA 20 TGTGCCAGCAGCAAAGGGAGCCGAACAGGGGGCACGGGGTTCAACTATGGCTACACCTTC CASSKGSRTGGTGFNYGYTF
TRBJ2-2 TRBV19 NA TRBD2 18 TGTGCCAGTAGTACCGGGACTAGCGGGAGGGCGAACACCGGGGAGCTGTTTTTT CASSTGTSGRANTGELFF
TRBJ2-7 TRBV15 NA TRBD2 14 TGTGCCACCAGCAGGGGGCGGGGGGCCTACGAGCAGTACTTC CATSRGRGAYEQYF
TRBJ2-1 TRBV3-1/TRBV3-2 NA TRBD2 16 TGTGCCAGCAGCACACGGACTAGCGGCTCCTACAATGAGCAGTTCTTC CASSTRTSGSYNEQFF
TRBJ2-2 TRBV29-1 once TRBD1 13 TGCAGCGTGGACAGGGGGCACACCGGGGAGCTGTTTTTT CSVDRGHTGELFF
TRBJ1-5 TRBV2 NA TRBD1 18 TGTGCCAGCAGTCCTGATACGACAGGGGCTACCCTCAATCAGCCCCAGCATTTT CASSPDTTGATLNQPQHF
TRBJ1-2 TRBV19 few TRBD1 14 TGTGCCAGTAGTCCCCCGGACAGGGACAATGGCTACACCTTC CASSPPDRDNGYTF
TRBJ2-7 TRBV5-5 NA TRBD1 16 TGTGCCAGCAGCCAAATTACCGGGACAGGGGTCGGTGAGCAGTACTTC CASSQITGTGVGEQYF
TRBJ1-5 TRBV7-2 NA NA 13 TGTGCCAGCAGCTTAGTAGTCAATCAGCCCCAGCATTTT CASSLVVNQPQHF
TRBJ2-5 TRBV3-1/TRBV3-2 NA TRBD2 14 TGTGCCAGCAGCCCCCTAGCGGGAGCTGAGACCCAGTACTTC CASSPLAGAETQYF
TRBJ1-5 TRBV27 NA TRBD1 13 TGTGCCAGCAGTTGGGGACAGAATCAGCCCCAGCATTTT CASSWGQNQPQHF
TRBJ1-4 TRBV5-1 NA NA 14 TGCGCCAGCAGCTTGGTCCCGTTCGATGAAAAACTGTTTTTT CASSLVPFDEKLFF
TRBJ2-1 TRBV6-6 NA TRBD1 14 TGTGCCAGCAGTTCGACAGGGGTGAACAATGAGCAGTTCTTC CASSSTGVNNEQFF
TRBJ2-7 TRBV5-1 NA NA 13 TGCGCCAGCAGCCGGGTCGCCGGGGGAGAGCAGTACTTC CASSRVAGGEQYF
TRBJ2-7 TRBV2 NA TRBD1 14 TGTGCCAGCAGTGCAAAGGGGGCCCTCTACGAGCAGTACTTC CASSAKGALYEQYF
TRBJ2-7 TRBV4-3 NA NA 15 TGCGCCAGCAGCCAAGATCGGAGTCCGGGCTACGAGCAGTACTTC CASSQDRSPGYEQYF
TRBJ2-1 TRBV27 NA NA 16 TGTGCCAGCAGCCTTATTCCTGGTGAGACCTACAATGAGCAGTTCTTC CASSLIPGETYNEQFF
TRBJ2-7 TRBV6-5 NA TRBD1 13 TGTGCCAGCATCAATTCCCCGGACAGGGAACAGTACTTC CASINSPDREQYF
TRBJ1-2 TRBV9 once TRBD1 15 TGTGCCAGCAGCCCTCAGGGGGCTACAAACTATGGCTACACCTTC CASSPQGATNYGYTF
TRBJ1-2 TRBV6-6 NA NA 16 TGTGCCAGCAGTCGACAAACAGGAGAGAGCAACTATGGCTACACCTTC CASSRQTGESNYGYTF
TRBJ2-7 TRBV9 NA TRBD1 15 TGTGCCAGCAGCCCCTTTACAGGGGGCTCCTACGAGCAGTACTTC CASSPFTGGSYEQYF
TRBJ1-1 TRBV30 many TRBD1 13 TGTGCCGTAGCAGGGACAGGGAGAACTGAAGCTTTCTTT CAVAGTGRTEAFF
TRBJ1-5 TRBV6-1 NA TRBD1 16 TGTGCCAGCAGTGAACTTACAGGGGTGGCCAATCAGCCCCAGCATTTT CASSELTGVANQPQHF
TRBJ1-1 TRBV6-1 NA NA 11 TGTGCCAGCAGTGAAACTCTCCGGGCTTTCTTT CASSETLRAFF
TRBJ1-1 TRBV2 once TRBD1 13 TGTGCCAGCGGACAGGATATGAACACTGAAGCTTTCTTT CASGQDMNTEAFF
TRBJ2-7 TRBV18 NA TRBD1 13 TGTGCCAGCTCACCTGGGACAGCCTACGAGCAGTACTTC CASSPGTAYEQYF
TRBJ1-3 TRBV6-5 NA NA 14 TGTGCCAGCAGCCACGCCGCGGGAAGGAACACCATATATTTT CASSHAAGRNTIYF
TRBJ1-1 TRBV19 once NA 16 TGTGCCAGTAGTATCATCGGGGGTCCGTTGAACACTGAAGCTTTCTTT CASSIIGGPLNTEAFF